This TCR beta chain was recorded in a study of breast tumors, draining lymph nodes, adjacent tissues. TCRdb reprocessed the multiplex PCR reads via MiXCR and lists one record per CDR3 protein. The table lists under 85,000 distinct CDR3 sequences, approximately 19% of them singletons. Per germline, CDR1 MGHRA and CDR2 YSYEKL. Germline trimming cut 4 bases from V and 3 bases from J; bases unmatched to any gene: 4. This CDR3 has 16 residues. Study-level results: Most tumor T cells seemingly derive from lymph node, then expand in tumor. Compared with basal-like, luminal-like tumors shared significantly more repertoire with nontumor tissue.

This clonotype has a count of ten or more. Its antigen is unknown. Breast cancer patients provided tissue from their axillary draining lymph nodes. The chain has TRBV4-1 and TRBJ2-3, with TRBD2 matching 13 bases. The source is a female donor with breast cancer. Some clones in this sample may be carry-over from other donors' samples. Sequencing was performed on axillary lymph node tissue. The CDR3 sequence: CASSRLLAGGTDTQYF. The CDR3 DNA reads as TGCGCCAGCAGCCGCCTACTAGCGGGGGGGACAGATACGCAGTATTTT.